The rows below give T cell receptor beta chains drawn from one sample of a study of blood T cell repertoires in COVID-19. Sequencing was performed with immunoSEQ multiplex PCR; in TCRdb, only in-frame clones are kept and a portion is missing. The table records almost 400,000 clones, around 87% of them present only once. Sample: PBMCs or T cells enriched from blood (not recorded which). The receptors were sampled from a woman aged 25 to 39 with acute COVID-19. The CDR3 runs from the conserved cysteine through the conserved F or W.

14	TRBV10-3	CAISREGSSYEQYF
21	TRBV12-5	CASGFAGELSTESFFNQPQHF
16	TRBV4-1	CASSQEETSGDYEQYF
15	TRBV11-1	CASSQNPGQRTYAFF
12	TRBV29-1	CSVQEGNQPQHF
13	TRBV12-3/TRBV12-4	CASSLDRNYGYTF
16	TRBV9	CASSRSGGPLYNEQFF
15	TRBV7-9	CASSSDRATNEKLFF
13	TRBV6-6	CASKDGGAHEQFF
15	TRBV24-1	CATSDPGTSGNTIYF
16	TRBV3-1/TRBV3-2	CASSQERDRGPDTQYF
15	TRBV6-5	CASSYGDREGAEAFF
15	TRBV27	CASRGTGGNYNEQFF
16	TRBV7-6	CASSLISAGGTDTQYF
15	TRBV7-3	CASSSLSGGLYEQYF
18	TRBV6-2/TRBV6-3	CASSYPQPRTGTGTEAFF
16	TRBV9	CASSVNQASGDNEQFF
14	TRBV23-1	CASRKDEGNQPQHF
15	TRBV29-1	CSVGPSGGIADTQYF
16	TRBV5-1	CASSLGGSYSNQPQHF
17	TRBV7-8	CASSLTGGQGARNTIYF
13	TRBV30	CAWSGTVNQPQHF
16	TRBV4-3	CASSQDMRGLVYGYTF
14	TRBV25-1	CASSEGSGKYEQYF
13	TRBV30	CALDMRPNYGYTF
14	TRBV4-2	CASSRIRGNDEAFF
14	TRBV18	CASSPGQGYSPLHF
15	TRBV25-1	CASRVDGGTNNEQFF
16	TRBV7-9	CASSPVVGSTNEKLFF
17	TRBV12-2	CASRHKRYTGGADTQYF
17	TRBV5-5	CASSYQTRQDSNYGYTF
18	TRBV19	CASSIVPTSGGFSGELFF
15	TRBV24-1	CATSDSAGSGNTIYF
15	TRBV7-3	CASTRGGVGTGELFF
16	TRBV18	CASSPFRREATGELFF
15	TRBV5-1	CASSHGGGQGNGYTF
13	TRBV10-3	CAIGTGKGYGYTF
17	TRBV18	CASSPIRQGISGNTIYF
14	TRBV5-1	CASSLTGESEKLFF
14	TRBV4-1	CASSQKAGSYEQYF
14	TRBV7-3	CASYRGLSGNTIYF
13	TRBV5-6	CASSLGTGYEQYF
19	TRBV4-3	CASSQDRGTSGGARNEQFF
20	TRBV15	CATSPRPSSGGASSYNEQFF
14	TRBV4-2	CASSQVGGTGELFF
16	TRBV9	CASSPHGTSIADTQYF
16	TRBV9	CASSATSGGNAYEQYF
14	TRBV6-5	CAVLRRGGRETQYF
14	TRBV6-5	CASSSTGANTEAFF
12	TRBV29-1	CSVGGLGSPLHF
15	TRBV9	CASSVGASGGYEQYF
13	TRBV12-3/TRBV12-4	CASSLHNPAEQYF
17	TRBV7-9	CASTTPPGSSYNSPLHF
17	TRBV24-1	CATSDIGTGGATGELFF
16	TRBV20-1	CSASRGSGGAGETQYF
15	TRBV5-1	CASREAGGSRNEQFF
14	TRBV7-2	CASSPRSEGGAYHF
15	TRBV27	CASRRGLAGTGELFF
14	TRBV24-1	CATSDLTGNEPQHF
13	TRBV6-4	CASSPGAYNEQFF